The T cell receptor (beta chain) described here comes from a study of blood T cell repertoires in COVID-19. Study details: COVID-19 samples, acute and convalescent, were from the United States, Italy and Spain.

Trimming removed 2 bases from V and 5 bases from J, with 7 bases in between. The CDR3 contains 13 residues. Germline CDR1 reads SGHTA; CDR2 reads FQGTGA. This clone was detected only a few times. TCRdb keeps only in-frame clones here, not all; method: immunoSEQ multiplex PCR. The top ten hold approximately 4.1% of the sample, which has about 110,000 clones, roughly 84% seen once. Sequencing was done on a sample of peripheral blood. The J gene is TRBJ1-5, the V gene TRBV7-3; no clear D gene. This TCR was recovered from a human donor in a cohort sampled during active COVID-19. The DNA of the CDR3 is TGTGCCAGCAGCTTAGGCCCTTATCAGCCCCAGCATTTT. It translates to CASSLGPYQPQHF.